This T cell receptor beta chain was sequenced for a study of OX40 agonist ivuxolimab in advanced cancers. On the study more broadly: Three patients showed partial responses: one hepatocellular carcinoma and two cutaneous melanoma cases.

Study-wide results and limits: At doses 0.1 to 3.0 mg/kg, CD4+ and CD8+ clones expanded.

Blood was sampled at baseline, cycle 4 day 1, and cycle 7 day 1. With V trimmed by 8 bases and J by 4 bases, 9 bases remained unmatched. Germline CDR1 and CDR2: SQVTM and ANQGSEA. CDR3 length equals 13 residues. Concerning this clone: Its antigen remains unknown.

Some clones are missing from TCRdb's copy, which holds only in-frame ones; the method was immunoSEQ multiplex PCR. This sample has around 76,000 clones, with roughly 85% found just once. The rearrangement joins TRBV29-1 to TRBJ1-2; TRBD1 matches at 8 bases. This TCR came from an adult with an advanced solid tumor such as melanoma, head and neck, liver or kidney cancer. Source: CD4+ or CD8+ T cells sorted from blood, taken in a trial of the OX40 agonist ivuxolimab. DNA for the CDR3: TGCAGCACTGCGACAGGGGAGTTCTATGGCTACACCTTC. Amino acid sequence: CSTATGEFYGYTF.